The 26 T cell receptor beta chains below were found in one sample sequenced in a study of cytotoxic CD8 clonotypes in ibrutinib-treated CLL. The protocol was immunoSEQ multiplex PCR, while the TCRdb copy is restricted to in-frame clones and leaves out a portion. The table shows 75,000 to 80,000 clones, with approximately 87% occurring only once. Sample: PBMCs, taken after 24 months of ibrutinib treatment. These receptor sequences come from a human donor with chronic lymphocytic leukemia.

The V gene is TRBV11-2, the J gene TRBJ2-7; TRBD1 aligns across 7 bases. Per germline, CDR1 SGHAT and CDR2 FQNNGV. The CDR3 spans 16 residues. V was pared by 6 bases and J by 0 bases, with 11 bases of the junction left unmatched. CDR3 in amino acids: CASRSNRGAHSYEQYF. The CDR3 DNA follows: TGTGCCAGCAGATCCAACAGGGGCGCTCACTCCTACGAGCAGTACTTC. Using reference TRBV11-2 and TRBJ2-7 for the parts outside the CDR3, the full variable domain is EAGVAQSPRYKIIEKRQSVAFWCNPISGHATLYWYQQILGQGPKLLIQFQNNGVVDDSQLPKDRFSAERLKGVDSTLKIQPAKLEDSAVYLCASRSNRGAHSYEQYFGPGTRLTVT.

The chain combines TRBV27 with TRBJ2-1; TRBD2 aligns across 7 bases. Germline CDR1 is MNHEY and CDR2 is SMNVEV (reference sequence). V dropped 8 bases and J dropped 3; count of bases not matched to a gene: 16. The CDR3 is 17 residues long. CDR3 nucleotides: TGTGCCAGCGGGTGGACCTCCCGGGGGGACCTCTACAATGAGCAGTTCTTC. Residues: CASGWTSRGDLYNEQFF.

The chain links TRBV7-3 to TRBJ2-2; 8 positions agree with TRBD2. Trimming removed 5 bases from V and 6 bases from J; junction bases left unmatched: 8. Germline V CDR1 and CDR2: SGHTA, FQGTGA. The CDR3 is 15 residues long. CDR3 sequence: CASSPSAAGAGELFF. The CDR3 DNA sequence: TGTGCCAGCAGCCCCTCCGCAGCGGGGGCCGGGGAGCTGTTTTTT.

CDR3 amino acids: CASSFQTSGSRPDTQYF. CDR3 DNA sequence: TGTGCCAGCAGCTTTCAGACTAGCGGGAGTCGACCAGATACGCAGTATTTT. This chain connects TRBV7-6 to TRBJ2-3; TRBD2 agrees at 12 bases. The junction had 8 bases not matched to a gene; V was cut back by 3 bases and J by 4 bases. CDR3 size: 17 residues. Germline V gene lookup returns CDR1 SGHVS and CDR2 FNYEAQ.

The V gene is TRBV5-4, the J gene TRBJ1-4; no definite D call. The CDR3 runs to 18 residues. The germline V and J ends were trimmed by 4 bases and 1 base, with 20 bases remaining between them. Germline CDR1 SGHNT, CDR2 YYREEE (reference sequence). The CDR3 DNA is TGTGCCAGCAGCCCGGGATCCCCAGCGGGTAGAACTAATGAAAAACTGTTTTTT. It is translated as CASSPGSPAGRTNEKLFF. The entire variable domain, with the rest obtained from reference TRBV5-4 and TRBJ1-4, is as follows: ETGVTQSPTHLIKTRGQQVTLRCSSQSGHNTVSWYQQALGQGPQFIFQYYREEENGRGNFPPRFSGLQFPNYSSELNVNALELDDSALYLCASSPGSPAGRTNEKLFFGSGTQLSVL.

The genes are TRBV6-1 and TRBJ2-5; D may correspond to TRBD1 or TRBD2 (5 bases each). CDR3 length: 14 amino acids. Germline CDR1 MNHNS, CDR2 SASEGT. V was trimmed by 6 bases and J by 5 bases, leaving 16 bases between them. The chain's CDR3 is CASRPLGPGETQYF. The CDR3 DNA sequence: TGTGCCAGCAGGCCCTTGGGACCTGGGGAGACCCAGTACTTC.

The chain combines TRBV7-3 with TRBJ2-7; 7 bases agree with TRBD2. The V segment lost 5 bases and the J segment 7 bases; nucleotides outside the gene matches: 2. CDR3 size: 11 residues. Looked up from germline, CDR1 is SGHTA and CDR2 is FQGTGA. CDR3 amino acids: CASSPGGEQYF. The DNA for the CDR3 is TGTGCCAGCAGCCCGGGGGGTGAGCAGTACTTC. The whole variable domain, remainder taken from reference TRBV7-3 and TRBJ2-7, is GAGVSQTPSNKVTEKGKYVELRCDPISGHTALYWYRQSLGQGPEFLIYFQGTGAADDSGLPNDRFFAVRPEGSVSTLKIQRTERGDSAVYLCASSPGGEQYFGPGTRLTVT.

The gene calls are TRBV27 and TRBJ2-2; 8 bases line up with TRBD1. The CDR3 contains 16 residues. Losses at the gene ends were 8 bases for V and 6 bases for J; bases not matched to a gene: 14. Germline CDR1 reads MNHEY; CDR2 reads SMNVEV (reference sequence). The DNA for the CDR3 is TGTGCCAGCGGGGGTTGGGAGACAGGGGCCTCCGGGGAGCTGTTTTTT. Protein: CASGGWETGASGELFF.

The rearrangement joins TRBV29-1 to TRBJ2-2; 7 bases are a match to TRBD1. After removal of 3 bases from V and 2 bases from J, the junction contained 3 bases not matched to a gene. The CDR3 length is 14 residues. CDR1 and CDR2 from the germline V gene are SQVTM and ANQGSEA. The CDR3 DNA sequence: TGCAGCGTTGACAGGGGGACAAACACCGGGGAGCTGTTTTTT. This sequence encodes CSVDRGTNTGELFF.

There are a few counts of this clone. The chain recombines TRBV19 with TRBJ2-5; D might be TRBD2 (6 bases). The CDR3 extends over 18 amino acids. V was clipped by 4 bases and J by 2 bases, with 23 bases between them. CDR1 and CDR2 from the germline V gene are LNHDA and SQIVND (reference sequence). Here the CDR3 reads CASSTTIRGWGRQETQYF. The CDR3 DNA sequence: TGTGCCAGTAGTACCACCATTCGGGGTTGGGGGAGGCAAGAGACCCAGTACTTC.

This sequence joins TRBV6-5 and TRBJ2-3; D tentatively fits TRBD1 or TRBD2 (6 bases each). Germline assignment: CDR1 MNHEY and CDR2 SVGAGI. This CDR3 region has 15 residues. The V and J ends lost 6 bases and 5 bases respectively, with 18 bases between them. Here the CDR3 DNA reads TGTGCCAGCAGAGAGTGGGGGGCGCAAGGAGATACGCAGTATTTT. Its protein product is CASREWGAQGDTQYF.

The genes are TRBV6-6 and TRBJ2-4; D not resolved. V shed 6 bases and J shed 5 bases, with 14 bases lying between them. The germline gives CDR1 MNHNY, CDR2 SVGAGI (reference sequence). The CDR3 is made up of 14 amino acids. CDR3 DNA: TGTGCCAGCAGCCCCGGAAGGGCTCAAAACATTCAGTACTTC. Its translation is CASSPGRAQNIQYF.

The chain recombines TRBV29-1 with TRBJ2-5; tentatively, D is TRBD2 (6 bases). Trimming took off 4 bases at V and 7 bases at J, with 22 bases between the two ends. Germline V CDR1 and CDR2: SQVTM, ANQGSEA. The CDR3 has 15 amino acids. The CDR3 loop reads CSVGGGAVTRGTQYF. The CDR3 region has the DNA TGCAGCGTTGGGGGCGGGGCCGTTACCCGGGGGACCCAGTACTTC. Using reference TRBV29-1 and TRBJ2-5 for the parts outside the CDR3, the full variable domain is SAVISQKPSRDICQRGTSLTIQCQVDSQVTMMFWYRQQPGQSLTLIATANQGSEATYESGFVIDKFPISRPNLTFSTLTVSNMSPEDSSIYLCSVGGGAVTRGTQYFGPGTRLLVL.

J is TRBJ1-2 and V is TRBV27; D possibly corresponds to TRBD1 (5 bases). The CDR3 has 14 residues. From germline, CDR1 is MNHEY and CDR2 SMNVEV (reference sequence). V lost 5 bases to trimming and J lost 3 bases, with 13 bases between them. The CDR3 bases are TGTGCCAGCAGTCCGCAGGGTAATTACTATGGCTACACCTTC. Its protein product is CASSPQGNYYGYTF.

This clone was seen a few times. The V gene is TRBV5-1, the J gene TRBJ2-5; 7 bases line up with TRBD2. Losses at the gene ends were 4 bases for V and 7 bases for J; bases not matched to a gene: 10. Germline V gene sequence: CDR1 SGHRS, CDR2 YFSETQ. The CDR3 extends over 14 amino acids. CDR3 region: CASSRTSAPGTQYF. The CDR3 bases are TGCGCCAGCAGCCGAACTAGCGCCCCGGGGACCCAGTACTTC.

This clone was recorded only once. The rearrangement links TRBV4-1 to TRBJ2-1; 11 bases align to TRBD2. Germline V gene data show CDR1 as MGHRA and CDR2 as YSYEKL. The CDR3 loop spans 16 amino acids. Trimming removed 0 bases from V and 4 bases from J; junction bases left unmatched: 2. The CDR3 reads CASSQDTSGSYNEQFF. For the CDR3, the DNA is TGCGCCAGCAGCCAAGATACTAGCGGGAGTTACAATGAGCAGTTCTTC.

Of note for this clone: Other nucleotide sequences in the sample specify the same CDR3. The rearrangement uses TRBV11-2 and TRBJ1-4; TRBD1 matches 7 bases. Germline CDR1 SGHAT, CDR2 FQNNGV. V shed 5 bases and J 4 bases; nucleotides not matched to a gene: 7. The length of the CDR3 is 15 residues. Here the CDR3 DNA reads TGTGCCAGCAGCCTTACAGGGGCCCATAATGAAAAACTGTTTTTT. Translating it yields CASSLTGAHNEKLFF.

The rearrangement uses TRBV2 and TRBJ2-5; TRBD2 matches at 13 bases. The CDR3 has 14 residues. V lost 5 bases to trimming and J lost 6 bases; unmatched junction nucleotides: 3. From germline, CDR1 is SNHLY and CDR2 FYNNEI. CDR3 DNA: TGTGCCAGCAGTCGGACTAGCGGGAGTCAGACCCAGTACTTC. Amino acid sequence: CASSRTSGSQTQYF.

This chain links TRBV5-1 with TRBJ2-2; D gene uncertain. V was cut by 1 base and J by 0 bases, with 7 bases left in between. CDR1 is SGHRS and CDR2 is YFSETQ in the germline V gene. The CDR3 runs 15 residues. The chain's CDR3 is CASSLTEANTGELFF. The CDR3 DNA follows: TGCGCCAGCAGCTTGACAGAAGCGAACACCGGGGAGCTGTTTTTT.

The chain uses TRBV6-4 and TRBJ1-5; D ambiguous. V was cut by 3 bases and J by 3 bases, with 18 bases left in between. The CDR3 consists of 17 residues. The germline V gene has CDR1 MRHNA and CDR2 SNTAGT. CDR3 nucleotide sequence: TGTGCCAGCAGTGATCGGACCGTCTCCGGGGACAATCAGCCCCAGCATTTT. This codes for CASSDRTVSGDNQPQHF.

The chain combines TRBV7-6 with TRBJ2-7; 12 nucleotides align to TRBD2. Per the germline V gene, CDR1 is SGHVS and CDR2 is FNYEAQ. J gave up 3 bases and V 5 bases, and 5 bases lay outside the gene matches. This CDR3 has 15 amino acids. CDR3 sequence reads: CASSLLAGGDYEQYF. The DNA for the CDR3 is TGTGCCAGCAGCCTTCTAGCGGGGGGGGACTACGAGCAGTACTTC.

This chain connects TRBV6-5 to TRBJ2-7; possibly TRBD1 for D (5 bases). The ends were cut back, 4 bases at V and 4 bases at J, with 8 bases in the middle. The CDR3 runs 12 residues. Germline lookup yields CDR1 MNHEY and CDR2 SVGAGI. CDR3 DNA: TGTGCCAGCAGTTTCAGGGTTTACGAGCAGTACTTC. Its translation: CASSFRVYEQYF.

This clone was observed a handful of times. The chain is built from TRBV28 and TRBJ2-2; D is unclear. This CDR3 has 12 residues. Germline values: CDR1 MDHEN, CDR2 SYDVKM. V was clipped by 6 bases and J by 3 bases, with 5 bases between them. CDR3 nucleotides: TGTGCCAGCAGCGAGGACACCGGGGAGCTGTTTTTT. Translated, it gives CASSEDTGELFF. Filled out from reference TRBV28 and TRBJ2-2, the complete variable domain reads DVKVTQSSRYLVKRTGEKVFLECVQDMDHENMFWYRQDPGLGLRLIYFSYDVKMKEKGDIPEGYSVSREKKERFSLILESASTNQTSMYLCASSEDTGELFFGEGSRLTVL.

This clone occurred a few times. The V gene is TRBV9, the J gene TRBJ2-7, with D perhaps given as TRBD1 or TRBD2 (5 bases each). The CDR3 sequence is 14 residues long. From germline, CDR1 is SGDLS and CDR2 YYNGEE. Trimming cost V 4 bases and J 3 bases, with 14 bases left between them. This chain's CDR3 is CASSPTVGVYEQYF. CDR3 nucleotides: TGTGCCAGCAGCCCGACGGTGGGGGTCTACGAGCAGTACTTC.

This sequence joins TRBV28 and TRBJ1-1; a weak D match, TRBD1 (5 bases). The CDR3 totals 16 residues. V gave up 2 bases and J gave up 3 bases, with 16 bases separating them. Germline-derived CDR1 and CDR2 are MDHEN and SYDVKM. CDR3 sequence reads: CASSLVGVIGDTEAFF. The CDR3 DNA reads TGTGCCAGCAGTTTAGTAGGGGTCATTGGGGACACTGAAGCTTTCTTT.

The V and J genes are TRBV6-6 and TRBJ2-1, with D hard to call. The CDR3 runs 13 residues. The germline gives CDR1 MNHNY, CDR2 SVGAGI (reference sequence). V was shortened by 2 bases and J by 2 bases, with 4 bases between the two germline ends. CDR3 DNA sequence: TGTGCCAGCAGTTACAGCCCCTACAATGAGCAGTTCTTC. It yields the protein CASSYSPYNEQFF.